This T cell receptor beta chain is from a study of siplizumab effects on memory and regulatory T cells. Study-level results: The study did not confirm that proliferating Tregs from siplizumab cultures were suppressive.

On this clone itself: No antigen is known for it.

Here immunoSEQ multiplex PCR was the method, and the copy in TCRdb shows in-frame clones only, minus some. Here the sample spans about 100,000 clones, around 90% being singletons. With 0 bases removed from V and 7 bases from J, the gap between germline ends came to 17 bases. Germline values: CDR1 SGHRS, CDR2 YFSETQ. The CDR3 has 15 amino acids. The chain carries TRBV5-1 and TRBJ2-7, with D perhaps TRBD1 (7 bases). The material sequenced was CD4+ T cells sorted from blood. The clonotype comes from a human donor in good health. Some clones in this sample may be carry-over from other donors' samples. Written as DNA, the CDR3 is TGCGCCAGCAGCTTGGAGTTCACAGGGGCGGGGGAGCAGTACTTC. Protein: CASSLEFTGAGEQYF.